A selection of T cell receptor beta chains follows, all from one sample in a study of blood T cell repertoires in COVID-19. The repertoire was sequenced with immunoSEQ multiplex PCR; TCRdb's copy has only in-frame clones and lacks some. Seen here are around 190,000 clones, about 84% observed once, and the top ten hold about 6%. The sequenced sample was PBMCs or T cells enriched from blood (not recorded which). The source is a man aged 40-49 years with acute COVID-19. Both conserved end residues are part of each CDR3. The D gene is left open where the match is weak. Clone size is stated in some rows and not others, as once, few, many or a class when expanded.

NA 13 TRBJ1-1 TRBV5-6 TRBD1 CASSLIGGREAFF TGTGCCAGCAGCTTGATAGGGGGCCGGGAAGCTTTCTTT
once 15 TRBJ2-1 TRBV30 TRBD2 CAWSKGLAGYNEQFF TGTGCCTGGAGTAAGGGACTAGCGGGCTACAATGAGCAGTTCTTC
NA 15 TRBJ2-7 TRBV7-2 TRBD2 CASSLGTSGRYEQYF TGTGCCAGCAGCTTAGGGACTAGCGGGAGGTACGAGCAGTACTTC
NA 13 TRBJ2-7 TRBV28 NA CASKEGGEGEQYF TGTGCCAGCAAGGAAGGGGGGGAAGGGGAGCAGTACTTC
NA 15 TRBJ1-5 TRBV18 NA CASSRDPGGEQPQHF TGTGCCAGCTCACGGGACCCGGGGGGGGAACAGCCCCAGCATTTT
NA 14 TRBJ1-2 TRBV10-3 NA CAISVNRVNYGYTF TGTGCCATCAGTGTCAACAGGGTCAACTATGGCTACACCTTC
NA 14 TRBJ1-2 TRBV19 TRBD1 CASSTRDSSYGYTF TGTGCCAGTAGTACCCGGGACAGCTCCTATGGCTACACCTTC
NA 13 TRBJ1-2 TRBV2 NA CASGLTANYGYTF TGTGCCAGCGGTTTGACAGCTAACTATGGCTACACCTTC
NA 14 TRBJ1-4 TRBV29-1 TRBD1 CSVDKGQGDEKLFF TGCAGCGTTGATAAGGGACAGGGTGATGAAAAACTGTTTTTT
NA 12 TRBJ1-2 TRBV2 NA CANRDTGYGYTF TGTGCCAACCGGGACACCGGGTATGGCTACACCTTC
NA 14 TRBJ2-3 TRBV2 TRBD1 CASTGQGRTDTQYF TGTGCCAGCACTGGACAGGGACGGACAGATACGCAGTATTTT
NA 15 TRBJ1-2 TRBV27 TRBD1 CASSRGTGRLNGYTF TGTGCCAGCAGTCGTGGGACAGGGCGTCTCAATGGCTACACCTTC
NA 16 TRBJ1-2 TRBV2 TRBD1 CASSRVSRQGGMGYTF TGTGCCAGCAGTCGGGTATCGAGACAGGGGGGTATGGGCTACACCTTC
NA 14 TRBJ1-2 TRBV7-3 TRBD1 CASSPPGQGNGYTF TGTGCCAGCAGCCCGCCGGGACAGGGGAATGGCTACACCTTC
NA 14 TRBJ1-4 TRBV27 TRBD1 CASSRQGTNEKLFF TGTGCCAGCAGTCGACAGGGGACTAATGAAAAACTGTTTTTT
once 15 TRBJ2-2 TRBV7-3 NA CASSREPQRTGELFF TGTGCCAGCAGCCGTGAACCCCAGCGTACCGGGGAGCTGTTTTTT
NA 13 TRBJ2-1 TRBV29-1 TRBD2 CSVAGLADNEQFF TGCAGCGTTGCGGGACTAGCGGACAATGAGCAGTTCTTC
NA 15 TRBJ2-1 TRBV11-2 TRBD2 CASSLDLGGRAEQFF TGTGCCAGCAGCTTAGATCTGGGGGGGAGGGCTGAGCAGTTCTTC
NA 13 TRBJ1-5 TRBV7-3 NA CASSPGGNQPQHF TGTGCCAGCAGCCCCGGGGGCAATCAGCCCCAGCATTTT
NA 14 TRBJ1-2 TRBV27 NA CASSVAVQGSGYTF TGTGCCAGCAGTGTAGCAGTGCAGGGTAGTGGCTACACCTTC
NA 16 TRBJ1-2 TRBV10-3 NA CAISESPSVKGYGYTF TGTGCCATCAGTGAGTCGCCGTCAGTGAAGGGGTATGGCTACACCTTC
NA 15 TRBJ2-3 TRBV7-2 TRBD2 CASTPGLANTDTQYF TGTGCCAGCACTCCGGGACTAGCGAACACAGATACGCAGTATTTT
NA 11 TRBJ1-3 TRBV19 NA CASSIGNTIYF TGTGCCAGTTCAATTGGAAACACCATATATTTT
NA 14 TRBJ2-2 TRBV6-5 TRBD1 CASSFQGGSGELFF TGTGCCAGCAGCTTTCAAGGGGGCTCCGGGGAGCTGTTTTTT
NA 16 TRBJ2-3 TRBV27 NA CASSSGQPPDTDTQYF TGTGCCAGCAGTTCTGGACAGCCGCCCGACACAGATACGCAGTATTTT
once 17 TRBJ2-7 TRBV27 NA CASSLTGITVGSYEQYF TGTGCCAGCAGTTTAACGGGAATCACGGTTGGAAGCTACGAGCAGTACTTC
NA 15 TRBJ1-3 TRBV5-1 NA CASSLESGSGNTIYF TGCGCCAGCAGCTTGGAGAGCGGCTCTGGAAACACCATATATTTT
NA 16 TRBJ2-3 TRBV9 TRBD2 CASSEPLAGGPDTQYF TGTGCCAGCAGCGAGCCCCTAGCGGGAGGACCTGATACGCAGTATTTT
NA 15 TRBJ1-4 TRBV5-1 NA CASSFTGIGVEKLFF TGCGCCAGCAGCTTTACAGGGATCGGGGTTGAAAAACTGTTTTTT
NA 13 TRBJ1-5 TRBV9 NA CASSVATDQPQHF TGTGCCAGCAGCGTAGCTACCGATCAGCCCCAGCATTTT
NA 15 TRBJ2-7 TRBV9 TRBD1 CASSVAAGGGYEQYF TGTGCCAGCAGCGTAGCGGCAGGGGGCGGATACGAGCAGTACTTC
NA 16 TRBJ2-3 TRBV6-5 NA CASSYSLVTRADTQYF TGTGCCAGCAGTTACTCGTTGGTTACCCGGGCAGATACGCAGTATTTT
NA 13 TRBJ2-1 TRBV5-1 NA CASSRDNDNEQFF TGCGCCAGCAGCCGGGACAACGACAATGAGCAGTTCTTC
NA 14 TRBJ2-1 TRBV7-3 TRBD2 CASSLVSGRNEQFF TGTGCCAGCAGCTTGGTAAGCGGGAGAAATGAGCAGTTCTTC
NA 16 TRBJ2-3 TRBV7-9 TRBD2 CASSSLAGGPTDTQYF TGTGCCAGCAGCTCTCTAGCGGGAGGGCCTACAGATACGCAGTATTTT
once 19 TRBJ2-7 TRBV5-1 TRBD2 CASSWTPPGLAGGGYEQYF TGCGCCAGCAGCTGGACCCCCCCGGGACTAGCGGGAGGAGGGTACGAGCAGTACTTC
once 15 TRBJ2-7 TRBV13 TRBD1 CASSARDRGAYEQYF TGTGCCAGCAGCGCCCGGGACAGGGGGGCCTACGAGCAGTACTTC
NA 16 TRBJ2-7 TRBV28 TRBD2 CASSSQLAGGLYEQYF TGTGCCAGCAGTTCTCAACTAGCGGGAGGGCTGTACGAGCAGTACTTC
NA 13 TRBJ1-1 TRBV12-3/TRBV12-4 NA CASSLRQNTEAFF TGTGCCAGCAGTCTCCGACAAAACACTGAAGCTTTCTTT